This record covers a single T cell receptor (beta chain). What it recognizes is unknown. V gave up 0 bases and J gave up 4 bases, with 9 bases separating them. The germline V gene encodes CDR1 ENHRY and CDR2 SYGVKD. The CDR3 runs to 14 residues. Data came from immunoSEQ multiplex PCR; TCRdb stores just in-frame clones and leaves some out. The table has around 2,000,000 clones, 90% to 95% seen once. This entry comes from a study of shared clonotypes between healthy human individuals. Study summary: Researchers assigned three CD4 naive, three CD4 memory, two CD8 naive and one CD8 memory plate to each donor. Study-wide results and limits: Among donors, clonotype sharing was expected to be affected by sequencing depth. The low donor count limited represented genetic and exposure-history diversity. A generally larger estimated richness was seen in naive subsets than in memory subsets.

J is TRBJ2-5 and V is TRBV10-3; the D is unclear. The sample consisted of naive CD4+ T cells sorted from blood. Subset given: CD45RA+ positively selected. The source of this sequence is a man aged 18 to 30 in good health. As DNA, the CDR3 is TGTGCCATCAGTGAGTCGCAAGCGCCAGAGACCCAGTACTTC. Its protein product is CAISESQAPETQYF.